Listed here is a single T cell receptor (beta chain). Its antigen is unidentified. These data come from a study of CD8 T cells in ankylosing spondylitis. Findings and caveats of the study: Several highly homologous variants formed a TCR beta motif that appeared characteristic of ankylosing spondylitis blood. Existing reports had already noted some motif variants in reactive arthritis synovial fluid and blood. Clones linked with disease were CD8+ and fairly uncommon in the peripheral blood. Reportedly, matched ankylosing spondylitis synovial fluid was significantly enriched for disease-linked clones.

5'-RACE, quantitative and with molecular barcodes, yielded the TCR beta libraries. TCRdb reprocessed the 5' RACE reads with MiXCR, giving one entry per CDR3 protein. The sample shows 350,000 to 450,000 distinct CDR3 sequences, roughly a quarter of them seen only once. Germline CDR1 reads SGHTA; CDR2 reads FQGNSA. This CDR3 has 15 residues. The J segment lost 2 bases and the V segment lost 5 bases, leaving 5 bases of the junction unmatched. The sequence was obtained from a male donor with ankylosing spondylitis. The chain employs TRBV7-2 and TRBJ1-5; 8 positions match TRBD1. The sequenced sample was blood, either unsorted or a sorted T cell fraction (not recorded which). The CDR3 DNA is TGTGCCAGCAGCACAACAGGGGGTGGCAATCAGCCCCAGCATTTT. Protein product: CASSTTGGGNQPQHF.